This paragraph covers one T cell receptor beta chain sequence. These data belong to a study of OX40 agonist ivuxolimab in advanced cancers. The timepoints at which blood was sampled were baseline, cycle 4 day 1, and cycle 7 day 1. Trimming removed 4 bases from V and 4 bases from J; junction bases left unmatched: 7. The V gene's germline CDR1 is SGDLS and CDR2 YYNGEE. This CDR3 is built from 14 residues. Clones were read by immunoSEQ multiplex PCR, and TCRdb kept only the in-frame ones, dropping some. The sample yields 65,000 to 85,000 clones, 92% seen once. This TCR came from an adult with an advanced solid tumor such as melanoma, head and neck, liver or kidney cancer. The sequencing used CD4+ or CD8+ T cells sorted from blood, collected in a trial of the OX40 agonist ivuxolimab. The chain recombines TRBV9 with TRBJ2-7; TRBD1 aligns across 8 bases. The CDR3 is CASSPRDRSYEQYF. CDR3 DNA sequence: TGTGCCAGCAGCCCAAGGGACAGGAGTTACGAGCAGTACTTC.